This T cell receptor (beta chain) was sequenced during a study of regulatory T cells in long-lasting Graves disease listed by TCRdb under 2021. A note on the overall study: Antithyroid drugs had been taken for less than 3 months by newly diagnosed Graves' disease patients. Peripheral blood TCR sequencing and RNA sequencing compared persistent Graves' disease patients with newly diagnosed Graves' disease patients. The study was conducted in China and was registered as a clinical trial. A total of about 35 samples underwent TCR sequencing, from roughly 13 patients with persistent Graves' disease and 20 or so patients with newly diagnosed Graves' disease. Broad study findings and their caveats: Only peripheral blood was studied, because thyroid tissue, the primary lesion, was inaccessible. Patients with persistent disease shared more public clonotypes (around 2,500) than newly diagnosed patients did (more than 900). Sequencing and analysis were limited to the TCR beta chain. Compared with newly diagnosed patients, persistent Graves' disease patients had lower TCR Shannon entropy and fewer highly expanded clones, which suggests clonal expansion. As a limitation, the authors acknowledged that the small sample size may reduce accuracy. TRBV28, TRBJ1-2 and TRBJ2-5 were preferentially used in persistent disease, while TRBV20-1 and TRBJ2-1 were favored in newly diagnosed disease.

The library was produced with multiplex PCR. The instrument given in TCRdb is Illumina HiSeq 4000. TCR beta libraries were built with iRepertoire HTBI primers and Arm-PCR amplification of CDR3 regions. Gel purification was performed on PCR products prior to sequencing. Turning to the authors' computational methods: Across samples, 55 to 80 TRBV and approximately 15 TRBJ segments were identified and used for gene usage analysis of CDR3 amino acid clonotypes. COPE and FqMerger were used to merge the filtered high-quality paired reads into contigs. BLAST was used to align contigs to IMGT TRBV, TRBD and TRBJ reference genes, with CDR3 defined following IMGT. Highly expanded clones were defined as clonotypes with a frequency above 0.1%. Shannon entropy was used to measure repertoire diversity, and the Gini coefficient was used to measure V-J evenness. Clonotypes shared by more than one individual were considered public. TCRdb reran the public reads through fastp at Q25 and MiXCR, keeping productive beta chains. Every distinct CDR3 protein forms one entry, paired with its most common genes and DNA. The V and J calls shown here were made by TCRdb, not taken from the authors' results. In all, the sample holds about 420,000 distinct CDR3 sequences, and roughly 15% of those were seen once. The ten largest clones represent 20% to 25% of the sample.

Worth noting for this clonotype: Its antigen is currently not known. No clone much larger than this one lies a single base away; base qualities are absent.

From the cysteine through the phenylalanine, the CDR3 covers 15 amino acids. Just CDR3 DNA is preserved here, 45 bases in frame from base 1. Looking up the germline V gene (reference sequence) yields CDR1 LNHNV and CDR2 YYDKDF. V loses 0 bases, J loses 5 bases, and the germline ends lie 10 bases apart. Reading the label with the study, this specimen's time point is: newly diagnosed GD, antithyroid drugs for less than 3 months. For both TCR sequencing and RNA sequencing, RNA was extracted from PBMCs using TRIzol. Graves' disease was diagnosed according to American Thyroid Association guidelines. The patients came from an endocrinology department in Xi'an, China. Each patient gave roughly 10 milliliters of peripheral blood, collected in an EDTA anticoagulant tube. Ficoll Paque Plus density gradient separation was used to isolate PBMCs, and no additional T cell sorting was done. An Agilent 2100 Bioanalyzer and agarose gel were used to check RNA quality, and a NanoDrop 2000 was used to measure RNA concentration.

A further study also used this sample, focusing on T cells in Graves' hyperthyroidism and ophthalmopathy. As the second publication notes: Stable Graves' hyperthyroidism was defined as no progression to ophthalmopathy during 18 months of follow-up. Hyperthyroidism patients were newly diagnosed, had a disease duration of under 2 months, and were aged 18 to 65 years. Exclusion was applied to patients with uncontrolled infections, other autoimmune diseases, pregnancy or lactation. Diagnoses relied on clinical symptoms, serum thyroxine and TRAb, thyroid ultrasound and orbital computed tomography. The first round of RT-PCR for the TCR CDR3 was performed with the HTBI primer set and the Qiagen OneStep RT-PCR kit. Most expanded thyroid clonotypes (frequency above 0.001) were also detected in blood, a finding suggesting that blood repertoires may reflect thyroid immune responses. A 13 V-J signature model separated ophthalmopathy from stable hyperthyroidism, with about 90% sensitivity and roughly 82% specificity in cross-validation and 80%/75% in testing. In validation, the model predicted progression to ophthalmopathy with roughly 66% sensitivity and 72% to 85% specificity, a median of around six months before onset. TCR V-J signatures able to tell the groups apart were searched for in a discovery cohort of 95 to 100 patients, of whom fewer than 45 had Graves' ophthalmopathy and 55 to 65 had stable Graves' hyperthyroidism. Prospective prediction of ophthalmopathy was tested in an independent validation cohort of some 20 hyperthyroidism patients and around 16 patients who later progressed to ophthalmopathy. The 75 to 100 discovery patients were divided at random into training and test sets in a 7:3 ratio. Thyroid tissue and blood T-cell repertoires from roughly six Graves' hyperthyroidism patients were also compared in the study. After blood sampling, hyperthyroidism patients were treated with methimazole at a starting dose of 30 mg daily, and ophthalmopathy patients were treated with high-dose intravenous methylprednisolone. The libraries were constructed in a second round of multiplex PCR and then size-selected and purified. The libraries were sequenced on an Illumina HiSeq2000 using paired-end 100 bp reads. Raw data were processed with SOAPnuke, discarding reads with adapters, uncalled bases, mean Phred below 15, or no exact constant-primer or identifier match. High-quality paired reads were merged using COPE v1.2.5, and each unique nucleotide sequence was defined as a clonotype. MiTCR v1.1 was used to align the clonotypes against IMGT TRBV, TRBD and TRBJ reference segments. Analysis was restricted to V-J combinations with a frequency above 0.0001, which covered 98% to 99.2% of repertoires. A TCS score was defined as the ratio of F50 (clonal expansion) to E x V (chaos), with BLOSUM62-based TCRdist applied between CDR3 peptides within each V-J. Welch's t-statistics and random forest reduced around 520 V-J features to 10 to 15, which were used in a naive Bayes classifier (R e1071). Sample size was not statistically predetermined, and investigators were not blinded to group allocation. TCR Vbeta CDR3 sequencing of fewer than 150 peripheral blood samples (under 45 ophthalmopathy, under 80 hyperthyroidism and roughly 17 progressor patients) is reported in the paper.

The receptor comes from a woman between 18 and 29 years old with Graves disease. Donor details come from another sample of the same person, matched by shared clones. The starting material was peripheral blood mononuclear cells (PBMCs), obtained at new diagnosis, from a patient treated with antithyroid drugs. Here the chain combines TRBV15 and TRBJ2-2, with no confident D gene call. Here is the DNA: TGTGCCACCAGCAGAGATGGCAGGTTGACCGGGGAGCTGTTTTTT. Its amino acids are CATSRDGRLTGELFF. Outside the CDR3, residues come from the reference TRBV15 and TRBJ2-2 proteins, so the full variable domain is: DAMVIQNPRYQVTQFGKPVTLSCSQTLNHNVMYWYQQKSSQAPKLLFHYYDKDFNNEADTPDNFQSRRPNTSFCFLDIRSPGLGDTAMYLCATSRDGRLTGELFFGEGSRLTVL.